One sample yielded the 20 T cell receptor beta chains listed below, sequenced in a study of blood T cell repertoires in COVID-19. Measured with immunoSEQ multiplex PCR; TCRdb has only the in-frame clones, and not every one. This table has 220,000 or so clones, around four fifths appearing once. Sequenced material: peripheral blood. Receptor source: an elderly woman with acute or convalescent COVID-19.

The count of this clone is one. V gene TRBV21-1 combines with J gene TRBJ1-5; the D call of TRBD1 is as the table states it, not checked on the DNA. TRBV21-1 is assigned pseudogene status. This CDR3 contains 18 residues. The CDR3: CASSKVCGTPVEDQPQHF. The CDR3 region has the DNA TGTGCCAGCAGCAAAGTATGTGGGACACCCGTAGAAGATCAGCCCCAGCATTTT.

The chain combines TRBV9 with TRBJ1-2; D unclear. With 6 bases removed from V and 2 bases from J, the gap between germline ends came to 20 bases. This CDR3 has 16 amino acids. Germline assignment: CDR1 SGDLS and CDR2 YYNGEE. The CDR3 protein is CASTPGAGRINYGYTF. DNA of the CDR3: TGTGCCAGCACCCCCGGTGCGGGGAGAATAAACTATGGCTACACCTTC.

The chain combines TRBV6-5 with TRBJ2-7; D possibly corresponds to TRBD2 (6 bases). The germline gives CDR1 MNHEY, CDR2 SVGAGI. The V and J ends lost 8 bases and 7 bases respectively, with 12 bases between them. This CDR3 contains 11 residues. CDR3 DNA: TGTGCCAGCTCGCCCGGGGGAGAGCAGTACTTC. Protein sequence: CASSPGGEQYF.

The V gene is TRBV6-6, the J gene TRBJ2-2; 9 positions match TRBD1. Germline trimming cut 8 bases from V and 4 bases from J; bases unmatched to any gene: 5. The CDR3 totals 14 residues. Germline V gene sequence: CDR1 MNHNY, CDR2 SVGAGI (reference sequence). This CDR3 reads CASGGQGGTGELFF. CDR3 bases: TGTGCCAGCGGGGGACAGGGAGGCACCGGGGAGCTGTTTTTT.

The V call is TRBV27, the J call TRBJ2-5; 8 nucleotides align to TRBD2. V was pared by 5 bases and J by 5 bases, with 13 bases of the junction left unmatched. The V gene's germline CDR1 is MNHEY and CDR2 SMNVEV (reference sequence). CDR3 length: 16 amino acids. DNA of the CDR3: TGTGCCAGCAGTCCAAGACCCGGGACTAGTCAGGAGACCCAGTACTTC. The encoded protein is CASSPRPGTSQETQYF.

The chain combines TRBV12-3 or TRBV12-4 with TRBJ2-4; TRBD1 is a possible D gene (5 bases). Trimming stripped 4 bases from V and 9 bases from J, with 10 bases between. This CDR3 region has 12 residues. The CDR3 here is CASSWGVSIQYF. CDR3 DNA sequence: TGTGCCAGCAGTTGGGGCGTCTCCATTCAGTACTTC.

The chain's CDR3 is CATTPSGQLNSPLHF. The CDR3 DNA sequence: TGTGCCACAACCCCTTCGGGACAACTCAATTCACCCCTCCACTTT. V and J are TRBV18 and TRBJ1-6, with D maybe TRBD1 (6 bases). The CDR3 spans 15 residues. The V and J ends lost 10 bases and 7 bases respectively, with 20 bases between them. Germline loops: CDR1 KGHSH, CDR2 LQKENI.

The chain joins TRBV6-5 to TRBJ2-7, with TRBD1 matching 8 bases. J gave up 2 bases and V 6 bases, and 9 bases lay outside the gene matches. The CDR3 contains 15 residues. From germline, CDR1 is MNHEY and CDR2 SVGAGI. CDR3 residues: CASRVSGQAAYEQYF. The CDR3 DNA reads as TGTGCCAGCAGGGTCTCGGGACAGGCCGCCTACGAGCAGTACTTC.

The V call is TRBV28, the J call TRBJ2-5; 11 nucleotides align to TRBD2. V trimming: 7 bases; J trimming: 4 bases; junction bases outside the gene matches: 17. This CDR3 is 18 amino acids long. Germline CDR1 is MDHEN and CDR2 is SYDVKM. The CDR3 spells CASTIPSGTSGPPETQYF. Written as DNA, the CDR3 is TGTGCCAGCACCATTCCTTCAGGGACTAGCGGCCCTCCAGAGACCCAGTACTTC.

This chain connects TRBV24-1 to TRBJ2-3; TRBD2 matches 8 bases. Per the germline V gene, CDR1 is KGHDR and CDR2 is SFDVKD. The CDR3 has 15 residues. The junction had 10 bases not matched to a gene; V was cut back by 7 bases and J by 5 bases. The CDR3 reads CATSVEGLGGDTQYF. In nucleotides, the CDR3 is TGTGCCACCAGCGTTGAGGGACTAGGAGGAGATACGCAGTATTTT.

This sequence joins TRBV2 and TRBJ1-5, with D hard to call. The V gene's germline CDR1 is SNHLY and CDR2 FYNNEI. This CDR3 has 12 amino acids. V was trimmed by 3 bases and J by 6 bases, leaving 6 bases between them. The CDR3 DNA reads as TGTGCCAGCAGTGAGAGGTCTCAGCCCCAGCATTTT. It specifies CASSERSQPQHF.

The chain is built from TRBV10-3 and TRBJ2-1; 8 bases match TRBD1. Germline V lookup: CDR1 ENHRY, CDR2 SYGVKD. The junction had 10 bases not matched to a gene; V was cut back by 8 bases and J by 4 bases. This CDR3 is built from 15 residues. CDR3 residues: CAIGPRDRRYNEQFF. CDR3 coding DNA: TGTGCCATCGGGCCGAGGGACAGGAGATACAATGAGCAGTTCTTC.

The chain employs TRBV9 and TRBJ2-7, with TRBD1 matching 9 bases. The V and J ends lost 2 bases and 6 bases, in that order; junction bases with no gene match: 6. The CDR3 runs to 14 residues. The germline V gene encodes CDR1 SGDLS and CDR2 YYNGEE. The DNA for the CDR3 is TGTGCCAGCAGCGTGACAGGGGGGTTGACCGAGCAGTACTTC. This translates into CASSVTGGLTEQYF.

This clone has just a few counts. The chain uses TRBV11-3 and TRBJ1-5, with TRBD1 matching over 8 bases. Looked up from germline, CDR1 is SGHNT and CDR2 is YENEEA. The length of the CDR3 is 17 residues. V lost 1 base and J lost 3; bases outside the gene matches: 8. CDR3 coding DNA: TGTGCCAGCAGCTTAGGGGTGGACAGGGTAGACAATCAGCCCCAGCATTTT. Amino acids: CASSLGVDRVDNQPQHF.

The chain joins TRBV11-2 to TRBJ2-3; 15 bases agree with TRBD2. This CDR3 comprises 16 residues. V shed 5 bases and J 3 bases; nucleotides not matched to a gene: 3. The germline V gene has CDR1 SGHAT and CDR2 FQNNGV. CDR3 in amino acids: CASSAGTSGRTDTQYF. The CDR3 coding sequence is TGTGCCAGCAGCGCGGGGACTAGCGGGAGGACAGATACGCAGTATTTT.

This chain links TRBV2 with TRBJ1-4; perhaps TRBD1 as D (5 bases). Per the germline V gene, CDR1 is SNHLY and CDR2 is FYNNEI. Trimming took off 6 bases at V and 7 bases at J, with 6 bases between the two ends. This CDR3 contains 11 residues. In nucleotides, the CDR3 is TGTGCCAGCAGCCAGGGTGAAAAACTGTTTTTT. Residues: CASSQGEKLFF. The variable domain in full, with the rest retrieved from reference TRBV2 and TRBJ1-4, is EPEVTQTPSHQVTQMGQEVILRCVPISNHLYFYWYRQILGQKVEFLVSFYNNEISEKSEIFDDQFSVERPDGSNFTLKIRSTKLEDSAMYFCASSQGEKLFFGSGTQLSVL.

The rearrangement joins TRBV11-2 to TRBJ2-7; 11 nucleotides line up with TRBD1. The germline V gene encodes CDR1 SGHAT and CDR2 FQNNGV. The CDR3 is made up of 16 amino acids. V lost 1 base and J lost 4; bases outside the gene matches: 6. CDR3 sequence reads: CASSLGRTGGRYEQYF. The CDR3 DNA reads as TGTGCCAGCAGCTTAGGAAGGACAGGGGGCAGGTACGAGCAGTACTTC.

The V gene is TRBV6-5, the J gene TRBJ2-4, with TRBD1 identical over 8 bases. The junction had 12 bases not matched to a gene; V was cut back by 6 bases and J by 8 bases. Germline V gene data show CDR1 as MNHEY and CDR2 as SVGAGI. The CDR3 is made up of 15 amino acids. The DNA of the CDR3 is TGTGCCAGCAGCGACAGGGGCCAGGGTCGGTACATTCAGTACTTC. Protein sequence: CASSDRGQGRYIQYF.

This chain joins TRBV5-1 and TRBJ1-1; D may be TRBD1 (6 bases). Germline CDR1 SGHRS, CDR2 YFSETQ. This CDR3 spans 16 amino acids. V dropped 0 bases and J dropped 1 base, with 13 bases sitting between them. CDR3 coding DNA: TGCGCCAGCAGCTTGGCCGGTAGAGGGGGGAACACTGAAGCTTTCTTT. This gives the protein CASSLAGRGGNTEAFF.

The V call is TRBV29-1, the J call TRBJ2-3, with D uncertain. Trimming shortened V by 6 bases and J by 0 bases, and 19 bases separated the two germline ends. The V gene's germline CDR1 is SQVTM and CDR2 ANQGSEA. There are 16 residues in the CDR3. CDR3 coding DNA: TGCAGCGTAAGACTCAAGACTTTACAAAGCACAGATACGCAGTATTTT. Its protein is CSVRLKTLQSTDTQYF.